This entry describes one TCR beta chain. Antigen specificity is unknown. Investigators spread the genomic DNA of each subset evenly over several immunoSEQ plates. Researchers sequenced unsorted PBMC DNA using ten immunoSEQ deep assay plates. TCRdb's copy holds only in-frame clones and misses some; the assay was immunoSEQ multiplex PCR. This sample has over 95,000 clones, with around 43% found just once. CDR1 ENHRY and CDR2 SYGVKD come from the germline V gene. The ends lost 9 bases at V and 3 bases at J; junction bases unmatched: 4. The CDR3 covers 15 residues. These data are taken from a study of shared clonotypes between healthy human individuals. Study conclusions and caveats: An effect of sequencing depth on clonotype sharing among donors was expected.

The origin of this receptor is a middle-aged woman in good health. Some clones in this sample may be carry-over from other donors' samples. The chain is built from TRBV10-3 and TRBJ2-3; 15 nucleotides agree with TRBD2. Material: PBMCs. The CDR3, as DNA: TGTGCCATTGGACTAGCGGGAGGGGAAACAGATACGCAGTATTTT. Its translation is CAIGLAGGETDTQYF.